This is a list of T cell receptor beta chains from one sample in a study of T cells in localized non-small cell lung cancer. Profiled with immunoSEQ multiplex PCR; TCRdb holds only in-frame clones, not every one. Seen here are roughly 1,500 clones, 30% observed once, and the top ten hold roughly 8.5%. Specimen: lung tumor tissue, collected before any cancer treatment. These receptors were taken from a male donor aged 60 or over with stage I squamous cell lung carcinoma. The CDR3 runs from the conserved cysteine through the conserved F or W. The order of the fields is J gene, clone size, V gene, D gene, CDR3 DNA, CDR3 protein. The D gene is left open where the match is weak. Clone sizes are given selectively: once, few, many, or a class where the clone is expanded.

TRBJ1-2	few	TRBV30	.	TGTGCCTGGGCATCCACTAACTATGGCTACACCTTC	CAWASTNYGYTF
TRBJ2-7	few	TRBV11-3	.	TGTGCCAGCAGCCAAGGGTCCCGGGACTTATCCTACGAGCAGTACTTC	CASSQGSRDLSYEQYF
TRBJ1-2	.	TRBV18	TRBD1	TGTGCCAGCTCACCACCGGGACAGGACAACTATGGCTACACCTTC	CASSPPGQDNYGYTF
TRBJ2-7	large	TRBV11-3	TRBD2	TGTGCCAGCAGCGGAAGACTAGCGGGACCACCCTACGAGCAGTACTTC	CASSGRLAGPPYEQYF
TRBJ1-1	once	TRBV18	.	TGTGCCAGCTCACCCCCGATGAACACTGAAGCTTTCTTT	CASSPPMNTEAFF
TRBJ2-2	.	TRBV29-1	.	TGCAGCGTTGGGACGGCTTGGAACACCGGGGAGCTGTTTTTT	CSVGTAWNTGELFF
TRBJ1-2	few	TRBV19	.	TGTGCCAGTAGTATAGCGACGGTGCAGGGCTACACCTTC	CASSIATVQGYTF
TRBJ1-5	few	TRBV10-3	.	TGTGCCACCTCGACGGGCAATCAGCCCCAGCATTTT	CATSTGNQPQHF
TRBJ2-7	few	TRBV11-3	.	TGTGCCAGCAGCTTCAGACTTAACTCCTACGAGCAGTACTTC	CASSFRLNSYEQYF
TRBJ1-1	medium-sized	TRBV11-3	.	TGTGCCAGCAGCTTCCCCCAGGGGTTTGGGGTCACTGAAGCTTTCTTT	CASSFPQGFGVTEAFF
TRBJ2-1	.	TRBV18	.	TGTGCCAGCTCACCGTCGCAGGGGCCATACAATGAGCAGTTCTTC	CASSPSQGPYNEQFF
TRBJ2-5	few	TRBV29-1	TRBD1	TGCAGCGCGGCGACAGGGACAGGGGAGACCCAGTACTTC	CSAATGTGETQYF
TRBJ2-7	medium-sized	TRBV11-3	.	TGTGCCAGCAGCTTAGATGGCCCCCCCGTGGGCAGGGGTAGCTCCTACGAGCAGTACTTC	CASSLDGPPVGRGSSYEQYF